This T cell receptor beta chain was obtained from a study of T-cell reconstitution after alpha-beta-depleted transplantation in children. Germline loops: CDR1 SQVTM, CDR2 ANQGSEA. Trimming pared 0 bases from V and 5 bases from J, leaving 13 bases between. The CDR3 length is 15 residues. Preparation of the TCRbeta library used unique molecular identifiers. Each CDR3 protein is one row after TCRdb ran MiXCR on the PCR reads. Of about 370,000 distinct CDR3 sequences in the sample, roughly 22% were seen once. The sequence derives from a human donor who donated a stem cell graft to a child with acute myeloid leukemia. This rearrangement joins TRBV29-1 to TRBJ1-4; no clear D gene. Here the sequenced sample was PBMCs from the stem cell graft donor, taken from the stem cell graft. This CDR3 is CSVEEVGQTNEKLFF. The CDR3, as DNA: TGCAGCGTTGAAGAGGTGGGCCAGACGAATGAAAAACTGTTTTTT.